This T cell receptor beta chain was recorded in a study of neurological immune-mediated disorders. Points from the study as a whole: None of the CDR3 amino acid sequences in expanded clones turned up in more than one subject, which points to private repertoires in all groups.

This clonotype was seen ten or more times. Its antigen is not identified. TCRdb analysed the 5' RACE reads with MiXCR anew, one entry per CDR3 protein. The data show thousands of distinct CDR3 sequences, less than 25% seen once. Libraries from sorted cells used 1 million T cells (CD4+ or CD8+). Trimming shortened V by 7 bases and J by 4 bases, and 19 bases separated the two germline ends. The CDR3 covers 14 residues. CDR1 is DFQATT and CDR2 is SNEGSKA in the germline V gene (reference sequence). The TCR was taken from a woman aged 55-70 years with HTLV-1-associated myelopathy (HAM/TSP). V usage is TRBV20-1 and J usage is TRBJ1-1, with D tentatively TRBD1 (5 bases). The specimen was CD8+ T cells from blood. The CDR3 spells CSVGLGGRGTEAFF. In nucleotides, the CDR3 is TGCAGTGTAGGACTGGGGGGTAGGGGCACTGAAGCTTTCTTT.